This is a list of T cell receptor beta chains from one sample in a study of blood T cells in healthy people across ages. MiXCR was run by TCRdb on the 5' RACE reads, yielding one entry per CDR3 protein. The sample contains about 1,600,000 distinct CDR3 sequences, around 42% of which appear only once. Sequencing was done on a sample of blood. These receptors all stem from a woman between 18 and 29 years old in good health. Both conserved end residues are part of each CDR3. Each record gives: V gene, CDR3 length, clone size, J gene, D gene, CDR3 protein, CDR3 DNA. A D gene is named only where the DNA matches it firmly. A clone size is listed for some rows: how often the clone was seen (once, few, many), or a class if it is expanded.

>TRBV11-2|12|few|TRBJ2-1|TRBD2
CASSPQAGDQFF
TGTGCCAGCAGCCCTCAGGCGGGAGATCAGTTCTTC
>TRBV12-3/TRBV12-4|15|.|TRBJ2-3|.
CASSLWGMGEDTQYF
TGTGCCAGCAGTTTATGGGGAATGGGTGAGGATACGCAGTATTTT
>TRBV27|14|few|TRBJ1-1|TRBD1
CASRGQGGNTEAFF
TGTGCCAGCCGAGGACAGGGTGGGAACACTGAAGCTTTCTTT
>TRBV5-1|15|.|TRBJ2-5|TRBD2
CASRLTSGGGETQYF
TGCGCCAGCAGACTGACTAGCGGGGGGGGAGAGACCCAGTACTTC
>TRBV10-1|13|.|TRBJ2-5|TRBD2
CAVSTSGEETQYF
TGCGCCGTTTCGACTAGCGGAGAAGAGACCCAGTACTTC
>TRBV12-3/TRBV12-4|12|.|TRBJ1-5|.
CASKQDSRPQHF
TGTGCCAGCAAACAGGACTCAAGGCCCCAGCATTTT
>TRBV5-1|17|.|TRBJ2-7|.
CASSLVGHPNPTYEQYF
TGCGCCAGCAGCTTGGTTGGACATCCAAACCCGACCTACGAGCAGTACTTC
>TRBV5-6|15|few|TRBJ2-7|TRBD2
CASSPWASGPYEQYF
TGTGCCAGCAGCCCCTGGGCTAGCGGCCCCTACGAGCAGTACTTC
>TRBV10-2|14|once|TRBJ2-3|TRBD2
CVSTPTSGRDTQYF
TGCGTCAGCACTCCGACTAGCGGGAGAGATACGCAGTATTTT
>TRBV6-2/TRBV6-3|17|.|TRBJ2-3|TRBD2
CASSYPTTSGITDTQYF
TGTGCCAGCAGTTACCCCACGACTAGCGGGATCACAGATACGCAGTATTTT
>TRBV6-6|14|.|TRBJ2-7|TRBD2
CASVDGGKFYEQYF
TGTGCCAGCGTCGACGGGGGGAAGTTCTACGAGCAGTACTTC
>TRBV20-1|13|.|TRBJ2-1|.
CSPTDRWDNEQFF
TGCAGTCCGACGGACCGGTGGGACAATGAGCAGTTCTTC
>TRBV28|14|few|TRBJ2-5|.
CASSLYGDKETQYF
TGTGCCAGCAGTTTATACGGGGACAAAGAGACCCAGTACTTC
>TRBV9|16|.|TRBJ2-7|.
CASSVGAGQPFSEQYF
TGTGCCAGCAGCGTAGGAGCGGGACAGCCCTTCTCCGAGCAGTACTTC
>TRBV4-3|15|.|TRBJ1-2|TRBD1
CASSQLRTGGYGYTF
TGCGCCAGCAGCCAACTACGGACAGGAGGCTATGGCTACACCTTC
>TRBV4-2|15|.|TRBJ1-4|.
CASSQVAGAGEKLFF
TGTGCCAGCAGCCAAGTCGCAGGGGCCGGTGAAAAACTGTTTTTT